The next 14 T cell receptor beta chains were all read from a single sample in a study of T cells in Graves' hyperthyroidism and ophthalmopathy. The source material, RNA transcripts, was used to amplify TCR beta CDR3 regions. The HTBI primer set served for first-round RT-PCR of the TCR CDR3. One entry per CDR3 protein results from TCRdb running MiXCR on the multiplex PCR reads. This sample has roughly 400,000 distinct CDR3 sequences, with over 12% found just once. Sequencing used blood. These receptors came from a man aged 50 to 60 with Graves' ophthalmopathy.

This clonotype has ten or more counts. The V gene is TRBV27, the J gene TRBJ2-7, with D hard to call. Trimming left V 6 bases short and J 1 base short, with 10 bases between. From germline, CDR1 is MNHEY and CDR2 SMNVEV (reference sequence). The CDR3 consists of 13 residues. The CDR3 reads CASSPTASYEQYF. The CDR3 nucleotides are TGTGCCAGCAGCCCCACCGCGTCCTACGAGCAGTACTTC.

The genes are TRBV29-1 and TRBJ2-5; no reliable D call. CDR3 length equals 11 residues. Trimming left V 7 bases short and J 5 bases short, with 11 bases between. Germline loops: CDR1 SQVTM, CDR2 ANQGSEA. The CDR3 sequence is CSGDFGETQYF. The DNA of the CDR3 is TGCAGCGGAGATTTCGGGGAGACCCAGTACTTC.

In this sample, this clonotype turned up many times. The chain has TRBV27 and TRBJ1-1, with a weak D call TRBD1 (6 bases). Per the germline V gene, CDR1 is MNHEY and CDR2 is SMNVEV (reference sequence). V was trimmed by 5 bases and J by 10 bases, leaving 23 bases between them. This CDR3 comprises 15 residues. The CDR3 DNA reads TGTGCCAGCAGTGTTACCCCCCCTCGGGGAGGGGGAGCTTTCTTT. Translated: CASSVTPPRGGGAFF.

The chain joins TRBV7-9 to TRBJ1-4; 7 nucleotides agree with TRBD1. The CDR3 sequence is 13 residues long. V gave up 6 bases and J gave up 8 bases; unmatched junction bases: 6. Germline CDR1 reads SEHNR; CDR2 reads FQNEAQ (reference sequence). CDR3 region: CASRFRDREKLFF. The DNA of the CDR3 is TGTGCCAGCAGGTTCCGGGACAGAGAAAAACTGTTTTTT. Complete variable domain (other parts from reference TRBV7-9 and TRBJ1-4): DTGVSQNPRHKITKRGQNVTFRCDPISEHNRLYWYRQTLGQGPEFLTYFQNEAQLEKSRLLSDRFSAERPKGSFSTLEIQRTEQGDSAMYLCASRFRDREKLFFGSGTQLSVL.

The chain couples TRBV14 to TRBJ2-4; no reliable D call. The CDR3 is 14 residues long. Trimming took off 1 base at V and 4 bases at J, with 8 bases between the two ends. Germline CDR1 reads SGHDN; CDR2 reads FVKESK. CDR3: CASSQGYRKNIQYF. The CDR3 DNA reads TGTGCCAGCAGCCAAGGGTACAGAAAAAACATTCAGTACTTC.

In this sample, this clonotype turned up a few times. This chain links TRBV5-8 with TRBJ2-1; 8 bases line up with TRBD2. The V and J ends lost 3 bases and 0 bases, in that order; junction bases with no gene match: 5. Germline V CDR1 and CDR2: SGHTS, YDEGEE. The CDR3 covers 16 residues. CDR3 residues: CASSSTGTSSYNEQFF. The CDR3 coding sequence is TGTGCCAGCAGCTCAACCGGGACTAGCTCCTACAATGAGCAGTTCTTC.

This clonotype was seen repeatedly, ten times or more. This chain connects TRBV18 to TRBJ2-2, with TRBD1 matching 10 bases. This CDR3 comprises 16 residues. The ends lost 4 bases at V and 6 bases at J; junction bases unmatched: 8. CDR1 and CDR2 (germline): KGHSH, LQKENI. Here the CDR3 DNA reads TGTGCCAGCTCACTCGACAGGGGGCGAGGATCCGGGGAGCTGTTTTTT. It is translated as CASSLDRGRGSGELFF.

There are many counts of this clonotype. In DNA, the CDR3 is TGCAGCGCCCAGGGGGCGAACACTGAAGCTTTCTTT. Protein: CSAQGANTEAFF. The chain couples TRBV29-1 to TRBJ1-1; 8 bases line up with TRBD1. Germline-derived CDR1 and CDR2 are SQVTM and ANQGSEA. With 7 bases clipped from V and 1 base from J, the junction kept 2 bases outside the gene matches. This CDR3 has 12 residues.

This clonotype was detected only a few times. The chain joins TRBV7-8 to TRBJ2-6; no clear D. The CDR3 extends over 19 amino acids. V was shortened by 0 bases and J by 0 bases, with 15 bases between the two germline ends. CDR1 and CDR2 (germline): SGHVS, FQNEAQ. CDR3 region: CASSLAKWQLGSGANVLTF. The CDR3 DNA reads as TGTGCCAGCAGCTTAGCGAAGTGGCAGTTAGGCTCTGGGGCCAACGTCCTGACTTTC.

This clonotype was found a few times. The CDR3 DNA sequence: TGTGCCAGCAGCCCGCGGGTCCTCAATGAAAAACTGTTTTTT. Translated: CASSPRVLNEKLFF. This chain joins TRBV7-8 and TRBJ1-4; D ambiguous. Deletions cut 5 bases from V and 5 bases from J, with 12 bases between. CDR1 SGHVS and CDR2 FQNEAQ come from the germline V gene. The CDR3 totals 14 residues.

This clonotype was recorded many times. The V and J genes are TRBV11-3 and TRBJ1-1; perhaps TRBD1 as D (5 bases). CDR1 SGHNT and CDR2 YENEEA come from the germline V gene. The CDR3 has 15 residues. V lost 1 base and J 1 base, leaving 10 bases between the germline ends. The CDR3 DNA follows: TGTGCCAGCAGCTTAGTTCGGGGGGGGAACACTGAAGCTTTCTTT. This gives the protein CASSLVRGGNTEAFF. Full variable domain (remainder filled in from reference TRBV11-3 and TRBJ1-1): EAGVVQSPRYKIIEKKQPVAFWCNPISGHNTLYWYLQNLGQGPELLIRYENEEAVDDSQLPKDRFSAERLKGVDSTLKIQPAELGDSAVYLCASSLVRGGNTEAFFGQGTRLTVV.

This clonotype showed up many times. The chain recombines TRBV3-1 with TRBJ1-4, with D possibly matching TRBD1 (6 bases). The CDR3 totals 15 residues. The germline V and J ends were trimmed by 0 bases and 2 bases, with 7 bases remaining between them. The germline CDR1 and CDR2 sequences are LGHDT and YNNKEL (reference sequence). CDR3 bases: TGTGCCAGCAGCCAAGATCAGGGGACTAATGAAAAACTGTTTTTT. Protein sequence: CASSQDQGTNEKLFF.

This clonotype showed up many times. The genes are TRBV7-6 and TRBJ1-4, with TRBD1 matching over 8 bases. This CDR3 contains 14 residues. Germline CDR1 reads SGHVS; CDR2 reads FNYEAQ. J was trimmed by 8 bases and V by 1 base; bases with no gene match: 3. The CDR3, as DNA: TGTGCCAGCAGCTTAGAACAGGGGGGGGAAAAACTGTTTTTT. Translated: CASSLEQGGEKLFF. The full variable domain, with the rest looked up from reference TRBV7-6 and TRBJ1-4, is GAGVSQSPRYKVTKRGQDVALRCDPISGHVSLYWYRQALGQGPEFLTYFNYEAQQDKSGLPNDRFSAERPEGSISTLTIQRTEQRDSAMYRCASSLEQGGEKLFFGSGTQLSVL.

J is TRBJ1-1 and V is TRBV28; 9 positions match TRBD1. V shed 2 bases, J shed 1 base, and the junction held 5 bases outside the gene matches. Germline values: CDR1 MDHEN, CDR2 SYDVKM. This CDR3 comprises 16 residues. The CDR3 DNA reads as TGTGCCAGCAGTTTAAACAGGGGGCGCGGGAACACTGAAGCTTTCTTT. This gives the protein CASSLNRGRGNTEAFF. The variable domain in full, with the rest retrieved from reference TRBV28 and TRBJ1-1, is DVKVTQSSRYLVKRTGEKVFLECVQDMDHENMFWYRQDPGLGLRLIYFSYDVKMKEKGDIPEGYSVSREKKERFSLILESASTNQTSMYLCASSLNRGRGNTEAFFGQGTRLTVV.